Included here is one TCR beta chain sequence, with context. The CDR3 loop spans 16 amino acids. In germline, CDR1 is SGHTA, CDR2 FQGNSA. With 6 bases removed from V and 4 bases from J, the gap between germline ends came to 20 bases. This sample stems from a study of T-cell reconstitution after alpha-beta-depleted transplantation in children. Unique molecular identifiers featured in how the TCRbeta library was prepared. TCRdb re-called the PCR reads with MiXCR, one entry per CDR3 protein. The sample carries about 610,000 distinct CDR3 sequences, approximately 10% recorded once. This material consisted of PBMCs from the stem cell graft donor, taken from the stem cell graft. The chain employs TRBV7-2 and TRBJ2-3; D possibly corresponds to TRBD2 (7 bases). This receptor was identified in a human donor who donated a stem cell graft to a child with acute myeloid leukemia. CDR3 DNA: TGTGCCAGCAGGATAGATAGCGGCGGGGGCCCAGATACGCAGTATTTT. This gives the protein CASRIDSGGGPDTQYF.